Detailed here is one TCR beta chain. No antigen is known for it. Germline V lookup: CDR1 SGHTA, CDR2 FQGNSA. The CDR3 runs 14 residues. V lost 4 bases and J 0 bases, leaving 7 bases between the germline ends. Both 60 Vbeta primers and 13 Jbeta primers went into the PCR. Profiling relied on immunoSEQ multiplex PCR, and the TCRdb table lists in-frame clones only, not all of them. The sample has under 200,000 clones, roughly four fifths seen once. These data belong to a study of cytomegalovirus exposure and HLA in healthy donors. Across the whole study: An early data release held about 85 million unique TCRs from HLA-typed donors.

Points from the study as a whole: Analysis was carried out at a later point, and it linked a missense DCLRE1C variant to TCR beta V- and J-gene trimming. Most TCR sequences proved rare, with some public TCRs found in many donors.

This receptor was identified in a woman aged 18-29 years in good health and CMV-seronegative. The sequenced sample was PBMCs. The chain is built from TRBV7-2 and TRBJ2-1, with D maybe TRBD1 (6 bases). The CDR3 nucleotides read TGTGCCAGCAGCTCGGACAGCTCCTACAATGAGCAGTTCTTC. This translates into CASSSDSSYNEQFF.